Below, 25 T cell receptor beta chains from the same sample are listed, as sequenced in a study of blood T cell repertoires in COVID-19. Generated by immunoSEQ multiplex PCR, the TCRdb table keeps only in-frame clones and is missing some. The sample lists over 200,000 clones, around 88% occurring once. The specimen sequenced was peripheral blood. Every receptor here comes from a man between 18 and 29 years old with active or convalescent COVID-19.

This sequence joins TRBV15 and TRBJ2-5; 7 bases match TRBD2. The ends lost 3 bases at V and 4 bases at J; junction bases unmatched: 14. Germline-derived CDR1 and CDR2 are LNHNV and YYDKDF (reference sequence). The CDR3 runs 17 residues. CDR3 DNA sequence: TGTGCCACCAGCAGGCCCACTGCGGGAGCGTTCAGAGAGACCCAGTACTTC. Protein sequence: CATSRPTAGAFRETQYF.

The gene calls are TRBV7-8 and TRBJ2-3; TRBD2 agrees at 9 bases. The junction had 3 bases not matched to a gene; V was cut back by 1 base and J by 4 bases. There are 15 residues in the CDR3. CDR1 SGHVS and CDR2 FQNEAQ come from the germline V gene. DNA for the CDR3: TGTGCCAGCAGCTTAGGTAGCGGGAGCGCAGATACGCAGTATTTT. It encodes CASSLGSGSADTQYF.

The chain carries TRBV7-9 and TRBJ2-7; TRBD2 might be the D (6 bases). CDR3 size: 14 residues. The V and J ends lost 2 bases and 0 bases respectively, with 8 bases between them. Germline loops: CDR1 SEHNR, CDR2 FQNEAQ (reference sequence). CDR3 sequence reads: CASSLSGGSYEQYF. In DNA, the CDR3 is TGTGCCAGCAGCTTATCCGGGGGCTCCTACGAGCAGTACTTC.

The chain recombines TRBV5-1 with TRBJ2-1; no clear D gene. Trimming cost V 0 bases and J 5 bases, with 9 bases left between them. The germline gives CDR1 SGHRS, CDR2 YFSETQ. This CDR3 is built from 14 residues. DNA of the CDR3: TGCGCCAGCAGCTTGGTTCCCAAAAACAATGAGCAGTTCTTC. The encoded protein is CASSLVPKNNEQFF.

In DNA, the CDR3 is TGTGCCAGCAGGGCCCGGGACACCTCAAATCAGCCCCAGCATTTT. This translates into CASRARDTSNQPQHF. This sequence joins TRBV2 and TRBJ1-5, with a tentative D call TRBD1 (6 bases). The CDR3 contains 15 residues. V was clipped by 6 bases and J by 4 bases, with 16 bases between them. CDR1 and CDR2 from the germline V gene are SNHLY and FYNNEI.

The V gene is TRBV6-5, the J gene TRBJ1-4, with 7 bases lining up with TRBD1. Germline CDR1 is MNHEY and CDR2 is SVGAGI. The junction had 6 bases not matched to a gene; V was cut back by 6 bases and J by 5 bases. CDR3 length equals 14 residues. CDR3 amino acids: CASRTEQGNEKLFF. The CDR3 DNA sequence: TGTGCCAGCAGGACTGAACAGGGGAATGAAAAACTGTTTTTT.

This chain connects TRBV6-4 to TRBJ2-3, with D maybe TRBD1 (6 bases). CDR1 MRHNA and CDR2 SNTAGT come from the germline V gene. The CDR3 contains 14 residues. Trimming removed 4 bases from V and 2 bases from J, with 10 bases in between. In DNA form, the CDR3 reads TGTGCCAGCAGTGGCAAGGGGGACACAGATACGCAGTATTTT. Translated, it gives CASSGKGDTDTQYF.

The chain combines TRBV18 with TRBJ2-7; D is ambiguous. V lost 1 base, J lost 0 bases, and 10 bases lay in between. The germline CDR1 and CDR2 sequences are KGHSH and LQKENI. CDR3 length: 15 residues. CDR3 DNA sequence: TGTGCCAGCTCACCACAACCCGACACCTCCTACGAGCAGTACTTC. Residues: CASSPQPDTSYEQYF. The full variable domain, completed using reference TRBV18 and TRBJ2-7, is NAGVMQNPRHLVRRRGQEARLRCSPMKGHSHVYWYRQLPEEGLKFMVYLQKENIIDESGMPKERFSAEFPKEGPSILRIQQVVRGDSAAYFCASSPQPDTSYEQYFGPGTRLTVT.

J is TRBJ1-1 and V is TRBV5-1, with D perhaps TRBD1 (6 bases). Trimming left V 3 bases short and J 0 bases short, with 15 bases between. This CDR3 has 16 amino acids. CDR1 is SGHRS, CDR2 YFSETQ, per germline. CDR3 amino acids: CASSSAGVGMNTEAFF. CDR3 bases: TGCGCCAGCAGCTCAGCAGGGGTAGGGATGAACACTGAAGCTTTCTTT.

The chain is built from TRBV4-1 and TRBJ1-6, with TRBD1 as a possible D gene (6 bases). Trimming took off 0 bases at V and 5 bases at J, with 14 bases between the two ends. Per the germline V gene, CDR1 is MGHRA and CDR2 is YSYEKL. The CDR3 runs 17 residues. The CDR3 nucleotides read TGCGCCAGCAGCCAAGATCGAACAGGGCCCGATAATTCACCCCTCCACTTT. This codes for CASSQDRTGPDNSPLHF.

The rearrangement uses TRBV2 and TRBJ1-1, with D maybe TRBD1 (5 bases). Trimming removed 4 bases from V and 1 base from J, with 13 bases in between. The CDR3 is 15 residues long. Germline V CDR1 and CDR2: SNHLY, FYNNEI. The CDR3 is CASSVFSGPNTEAFF. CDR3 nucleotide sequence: TGTGCCAGCAGTGTTTTTTCAGGGCCGAACACTGAAGCTTTCTTT.

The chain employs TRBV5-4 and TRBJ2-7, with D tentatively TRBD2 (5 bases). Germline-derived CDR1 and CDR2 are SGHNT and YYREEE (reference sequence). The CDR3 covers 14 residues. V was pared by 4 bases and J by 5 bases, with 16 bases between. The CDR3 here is CASSLRGVLHEQYF. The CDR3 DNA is TGTGCCAGCAGCCTTCGGGGAGTCCTACACGAGCAGTACTTC.

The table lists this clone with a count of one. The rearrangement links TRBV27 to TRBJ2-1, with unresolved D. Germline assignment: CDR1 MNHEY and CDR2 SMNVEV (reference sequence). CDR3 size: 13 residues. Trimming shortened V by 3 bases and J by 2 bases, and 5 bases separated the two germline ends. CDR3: CASSLSTYNEQFF. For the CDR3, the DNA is TGTGCCAGCAGTTTGTCCACCTACAATGAGCAGTTCTTC.

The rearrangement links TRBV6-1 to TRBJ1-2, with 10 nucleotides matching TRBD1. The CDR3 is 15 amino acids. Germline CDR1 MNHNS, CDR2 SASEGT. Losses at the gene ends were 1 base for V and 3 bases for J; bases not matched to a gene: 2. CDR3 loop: CASSEGQGAYYGYTF. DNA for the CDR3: TGTGCCAGCAGTGAAGGACAGGGGGCTTACTATGGCTACACCTTC.

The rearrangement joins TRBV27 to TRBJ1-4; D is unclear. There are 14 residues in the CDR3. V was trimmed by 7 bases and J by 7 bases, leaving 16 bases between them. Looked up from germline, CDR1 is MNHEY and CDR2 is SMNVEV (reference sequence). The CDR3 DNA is TGTGCCAGCACTTCCCTACAGCGGGCTGAAAAACTGTTTTTT. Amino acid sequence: CASTSLQRAEKLFF.

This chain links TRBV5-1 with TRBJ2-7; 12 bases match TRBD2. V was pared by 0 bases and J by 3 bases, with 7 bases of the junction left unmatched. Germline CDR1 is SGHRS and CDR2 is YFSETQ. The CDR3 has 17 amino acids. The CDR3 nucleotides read TGCGCCAGCAGCTTGGGACTAGCGGGAGTGGGAAACTACGAGCAGTACTTC. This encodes CASSLGLAGVGNYEQYF.

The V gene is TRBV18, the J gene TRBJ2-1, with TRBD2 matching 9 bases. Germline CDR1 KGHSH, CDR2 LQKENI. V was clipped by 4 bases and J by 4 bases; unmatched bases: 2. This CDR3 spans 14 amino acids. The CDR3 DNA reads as TGTGCCAGCTCACTCCTAGCGGGATACAATGAGCAGTTCTTC. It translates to CASSLLAGYNEQFF.

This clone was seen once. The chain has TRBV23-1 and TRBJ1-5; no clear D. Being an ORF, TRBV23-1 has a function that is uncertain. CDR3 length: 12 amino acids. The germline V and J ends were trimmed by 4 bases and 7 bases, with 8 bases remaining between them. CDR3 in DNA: TGCGCCAGCAGTCCCGCAGGCCAGCCCCAGCATTTT. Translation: CASSPAGQPQHF.

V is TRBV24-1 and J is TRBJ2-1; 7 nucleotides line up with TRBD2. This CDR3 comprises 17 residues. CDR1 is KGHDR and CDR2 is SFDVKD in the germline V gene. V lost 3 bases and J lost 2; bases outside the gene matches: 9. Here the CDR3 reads CATSDVTSTSPYNEQFF. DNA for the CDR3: TGTGCCACCAGTGATGTAACCTCGACTAGCCCCTACAATGAGCAGTTCTTC.

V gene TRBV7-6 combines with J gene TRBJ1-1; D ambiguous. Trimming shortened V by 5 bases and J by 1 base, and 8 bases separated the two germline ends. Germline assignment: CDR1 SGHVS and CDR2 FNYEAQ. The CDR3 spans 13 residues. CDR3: CASSPNRNTEAFF. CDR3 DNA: TGTGCCAGCAGCCCTAACAGGAACACTGAAGCTTTCTTT.

The CDR3 is CASSKFHWLRARRGGNQPQHF. In DNA form, the CDR3 reads TGTGCCAGCAGCAAATTTCACTGGCTTCGCGCTAGGCGCGGGGGAAATCAGCCCCAGCATTTT. V is TRBV21-1 and J is TRBJ1-5. TRBV21-1 is noted as a pseudogene. The CDR3 contains 21 residues.

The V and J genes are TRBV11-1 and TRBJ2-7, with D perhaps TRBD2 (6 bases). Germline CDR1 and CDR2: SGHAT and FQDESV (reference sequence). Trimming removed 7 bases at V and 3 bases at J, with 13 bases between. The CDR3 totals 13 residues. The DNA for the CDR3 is TGTGCCAGCACCGCTAACGGGGGCTACGAGCAGTACTTC. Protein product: CASTANGGYEQYF.

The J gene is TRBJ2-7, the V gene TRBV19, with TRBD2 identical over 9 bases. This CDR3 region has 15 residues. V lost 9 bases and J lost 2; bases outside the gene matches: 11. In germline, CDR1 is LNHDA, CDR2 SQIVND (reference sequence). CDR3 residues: CASQKTSGPTYEQYF. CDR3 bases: TGTGCCAGCCAAAAAACTAGCGGGCCTACCTACGAGCAGTACTTC.

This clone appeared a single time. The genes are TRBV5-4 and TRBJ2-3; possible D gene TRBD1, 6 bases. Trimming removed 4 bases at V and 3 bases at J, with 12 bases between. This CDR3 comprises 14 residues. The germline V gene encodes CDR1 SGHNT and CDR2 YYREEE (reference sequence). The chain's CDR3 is CASSLKGVTDTQYF. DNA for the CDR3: TGTGCCAGCAGCCTGAAGGGGGTTACAGATACGCAGTATTTT.

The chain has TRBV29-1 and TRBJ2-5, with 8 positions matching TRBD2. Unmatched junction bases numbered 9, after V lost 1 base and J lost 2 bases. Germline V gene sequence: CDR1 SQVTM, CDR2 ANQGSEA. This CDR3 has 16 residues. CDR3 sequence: CSVEGGSGVGQETQYF. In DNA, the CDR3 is TGCAGCGTTGAAGGGGGTAGCGGGGTCGGACAAGAGACCCAGTACTTC.